Following are 28 T cell receptor beta chains from one sample sequenced in a study of CD8 T cells in ankylosing spondylitis. MiXCR, run by TCRdb on the 5' RACE reads, gives a single entry per CDR3 protein. The repertoire has some 140,000 distinct CDR3 sequences, just under 7.5% of them found once; the top ten carry under 15%. Sequencing was carried out using blood, either unsorted or a sorted T cell fraction (not recorded which). The receptors were sampled from a female donor with ankylosing spondylitis or in good health (not recorded which).

This clonotype was recorded many times. V gene TRBV12-3 or TRBV12-4 combines with J gene TRBJ2-5, with D possibly matching TRBD2 (6 bases). This CDR3 has 14 residues. Trimming took off 7 bases at V and 6 bases at J, with 18 bases between the two ends. CDR3 in DNA: TGTGCCAGCACCCAAGGGGCGGGGAGGAAGACCCAGTACTTC. Translating it yields CASTQGAGRKTQYF.

V and J are TRBV7-2 and TRBJ1-1, with 11 positions matching TRBD1. The CDR3 spans 16 residues. The junction had 7 bases not matched to a gene; V was cut back by 5 bases and J by 2 bases. Germline V gene lookup returns CDR1 SGHTA and CDR2 FQGNSA. CDR3 in amino acids: CASSTGQGAGNTEAFF. The CDR3 DNA reads as TGTGCCAGCAGCACCGGACAGGGGGCGGGTAACACTGAAGCTTTCTTT.

Many counts were recorded for this clonotype. The chain couples TRBV7-8 to TRBJ2-2; 7 bases are a match to TRBD1. CDR1 is SGHVS, CDR2 FQNEAQ, per germline. V lost 5 bases and J lost 6; bases outside the gene matches: 12. This CDR3 contains 16 residues. The CDR3, as DNA: TGTGCCAGCAGCCTGTACAGGGGAGAGGATTCCGGGGAGCTGTTTTTT. It specifies CASSLYRGEDSGELFF.

This clonotype has only a few counts. With a much larger clone just one base away, this may be a read error. This chain uses TRBV2 with TRBJ2-5; D remains ambiguous. Trimming took 1 base from V and 6 from J, leaving 0 bases between them. This CDR3 has 10 amino acids. Germline assignment: CDR1 SNHLY and CDR2 FYNNEI. The CDR3, as DNA: TGTGCCAGCAGTGAAGAGACCCAGTACTTC. Amino acid sequence: CASSEETQYF.

Regarding this clonotype: Given a much more abundant clone one base away, this may be a read error. The chain uses TRBV20-1 and TRBJ2-7; a weak D match, TRBD2 (6 bases). Trimming cost V 5 bases and J 3 bases, with 14 bases left between them. Germline CDR1 DFQATT, CDR2 SNEGSKA (reference sequence). This CDR3 region has 13 residues. Written as DNA, the CDR3 is TGCAGTGCTCCTCTAGCGAGGCACTACGAGCAGTACTTC. Amino acids: CSAPLARHYEQYF.

There are many counts of this clonotype. This rearrangement joins TRBV5-1 to TRBJ2-2, with TRBD2 matching over 7 bases. V was pared by 3 bases and J by 5 bases, with 10 bases of the junction left unmatched. Germline V gene sequence: CDR1 SGHRS, CDR2 YFSETQ. The CDR3 sequence is 16 residues long. The CDR3, as DNA: TGCGCCAGCAGCTCCCCCATCAGCGGGGATACCGGGGAGCTGTTTTTT. It specifies CASSSPISGDTGELFF.

This clonotype occurred many times. This chain links TRBV11-2 with TRBJ2-1; D uncertain. CDR3 length: 16 residues. V gave up 0 bases and J gave up 2 bases, with 11 bases separating them. The germline V gene has CDR1 SGHAT and CDR2 FQNNGV. The CDR3 sequence is CASSLDQPRPYNEQFF. For the CDR3, the DNA is TGTGCCAGCAGCTTAGATCAACCACGACCCTACAATGAGCAGTTCTTC.

This clonotype appeared many times. The V call is TRBV6-5, the J call TRBJ1-2, with D possibly TRBD1 on 5 matching bases. CDR3 length: 15 amino acids. Between the trimmed V and J ends, which lost 0 bases and 4 bases, there was a span of 12 bases. In germline, CDR1 is MNHEY, CDR2 SVGAGI. CDR3 protein: CASSYSRTSGYGYTF. The CDR3 bases are TGTGCCAGCAGTTACTCAAGGACATCGGGCTATGGCTACACCTTC.

This clonotype was observed a handful of times. This chain connects TRBV20-1 to TRBJ2-7; 9 positions match TRBD2. CDR1 and CDR2 (germline): DFQATT, SNEGSKA (reference sequence). CDR3 length: 14 residues. CDR3 protein: CGKSGGHSSYEQYF. DNA for the CDR3: TGCGGTAAAAGCGGGGGGCACTCCTCCTACGAGCAGTACTTC.

This clonotype has a count of ten or more. The V and J genes are TRBV27 and TRBJ2-7, with 7 bases lining up with TRBD1. The V and J ends lost 3 bases and 3 bases, in that order; junction bases with no gene match: 2. The CDR3 length is 13 residues. CDR1 is MNHEY and CDR2 is SMNVEV in the germline V gene (reference sequence). CDR3 protein: CASSFNRGYEQYF. In DNA, the CDR3 is TGTGCCAGCAGTTTCAACAGGGGCTACGAGCAGTACTTC.

This clonotype was picked up many times. CDR3 bases: TGTGCCAGCAGTGCCTTGCTGACAGGATCCTATGGCTACACCTTC. Protein product: CASSALLTGSYGYTF. The chain has TRBV25-1 and TRBJ1-2, with a tentative D call TRBD1 (6 bases). The CDR3 is 15 amino acids. With 4 bases removed from V and 4 bases from J, the gap between germline ends came to 16 bases. From germline, CDR1 is MGHDK and CDR2 SYGVNS.

This clonotype came up many times. The chain joins TRBV12-3 or TRBV12-4 to TRBJ1-5; D gene uncertain. V was pared by 9 bases and J by 4 bases, with 10 bases between. CDR3 length: 12 amino acids. As DNA, the CDR3 is TGTGCCAGTACACAGAGAAATCAGCCCCAGCATTTT. This encodes CASTQRNQPQHF.

This clonotype has a count of ten or more. The chain combines TRBV29-1 with TRBJ2-3, with D unresolved. The length of the CDR3 is 13 residues. V lost 6 bases and J 2 bases, leaving 12 bases between the germline ends. Germline assignment: CDR1 SQVTM and CDR2 ANQGSEA. The CDR3 here is CSVRPEPTDTQYF. The CDR3 coding sequence is TGCAGCGTAAGACCCGAGCCCACAGATACGCAGTATTTT.

This clonotype was counted a few times. The genes are TRBV15 and TRBJ1-5; weak D call: TRBD1 (5 bases). V was pared by 5 bases and J by 2 bases, with 19 bases between. Germline lookup yields CDR1 LNHNV and CDR2 YYDKDF (reference sequence). This CDR3 region has 17 residues. The chain's CDR3 is CATSPRGIEGGNQPQHF. CDR3 DNA: TGTGCCACCAGCCCGAGGGGTATCGAAGGCGGCAATCAGCCCCAGCATTTT.

The sample holds many counts of this clonotype. The chain carries TRBV4-2 and TRBJ2-2, with 13 bases fitting TRBD2. V lost 3 bases, J lost 6 bases, and 4 bases stayed unmatched. CDR1 is LGHNA, CDR2 YNFKEQ, per germline. This CDR3 spans 16 amino acids. CDR3 sequence (DNA): TGTGCCAGCAGCCAGCGGACTAGCGGGAGATCCGGGGAGCTGTTTTTT. Protein product: CASSQRTSGRSGELFF.

This clonotype was found many times. The J gene is TRBJ1-1, the V gene TRBV7-2; D might be TRBD1 (5 bases). The germline V and J ends were trimmed by 2 bases and 0 bases, with 10 bases remaining between them. Looked up from germline, CDR1 is SGHTA and CDR2 is FQGNSA. There are 15 residues in the CDR3. The CDR3 DNA reads TGTGCCAGCAGCTTACTAGGACAAATGAACACTGAAGCTTTCTTT. Translating it yields CASSLLGQMNTEAFF.

V is TRBV4-1 and J is TRBJ2-1; a weak D match, TRBD2 (7 bases). The CDR3 contains 14 residues. Between the trimmed V and J ends, which lost 5 bases and 9 bases, there was a span of 17 bases. Germline CDR1 is MGHRA and CDR2 is YSYEKL. The CDR3 bases are TGCGCCAGCAGCTACGAAAAAAGGGGGGGTGAGCAGTTCTTC. Translated, it gives CASSYEKRGGEQFF.

This clonotype appeared a few times. This may be a read error, as it is one base from a much larger clone. This chain joins TRBV7-8 and TRBJ2-5; D may be TRBD2 (7 bases). V was cut by 0 bases and J by 5 bases, with 10 bases left in between. This CDR3 is built from 14 residues. Looked up from germline, CDR1 is SGHVS and CDR2 is FQNEAQ. CDR3 in DNA: TGTGCCAGCAGCTTAGCGGGGGGGCTGGAGACCCAGTACTTC. This sequence encodes CASSLAGGLETQYF.

This clonotype was seen repeatedly, ten times or more. This chain connects TRBV6-1 to TRBJ1-1; D uncertain. Per germline, CDR1 MNHNS and CDR2 SASEGT. Trimming left V 4 bases short and J 0 bases short, with 9 bases between. This CDR3 region has 14 residues. The CDR3 bases are TGTGCCAGCAGTGTAACAGTAATGAACACTGAAGCTTTCTTT. Encoded protein: CASSVTVMNTEAFF.

This clonotype was detected ten times or more. The chain has TRBV29-1 and TRBJ2-1; 9 nucleotides align to TRBD2. CDR3 length: 12 residues. Germline assignment: CDR1 SQVTM and CDR2 ANQGSEA. Trimming cost V 6 bases and J 6 bases; bases outside gene matches: 3. This CDR3 is CSVERGANEQFF. CDR3 nucleotides: TGCAGCGTCGAGCGGGGGGCCAATGAGCAGTTCTTC.

This clonotype was detected a few times. CDR3 amino acids: CASSLDSTSGRLYEQYF. As DNA, the CDR3 is TGTGCCAGCAGCTTAGATAGCACTAGCGGACGACTCTACGAGCAGTACTTC. J is TRBJ2-7 and V is TRBV11-2; 8 bases match TRBD2. The ends lost 0 bases at V and 3 bases at J; junction bases unmatched: 10. Germline lookup yields CDR1 SGHAT and CDR2 FQNNGV. The CDR3 loop spans 17 amino acids.

For this clonotype: One junction end disagrees with the germline gene, perhaps due to a read error. V gene TRBV5-1 combines with J gene TRBJ2-1, with D hard to call. CDR1 is SGHRS, CDR2 YFSETQ, per germline. The CDR3 extends over 14 amino acids. Written as DNA, the CDR3 is TGCGCCAGCAGCTTGGTGGGGTCCCACAATGAACAGTTCTTC. This gives the protein CASSLVGSHNEQFF.

This clonotype was seen at least ten times. The chain is built from TRBV7-4 and TRBJ2-5; a possible D gene is TRBD1 (5 bases). The CDR3 is made up of 16 amino acids. The ends were cut back, 5 bases at V and 2 bases at J, with 18 bases in the middle. Germline CDR1 and CDR2: SGHVT and SQSDAQ. The CDR3 reads CASSPGSATEQETQYF. CDR3 coding DNA: TGTGCCAGCAGCCCAGGGTCGGCTACAGAACAAGAGACCCAGTACTTC.

This clonotype was found many times. The chain is built from TRBV5-1 and TRBJ1-1; TRBD1 matches 8 bases. CDR1 and CDR2 from the germline V gene are SGHRS and YFSETQ. The V segment lost 1 base and the J segment 3 bases; nucleotides outside the gene matches: 8. CDR3 length: 16 residues. The CDR3 nucleotides read TGCGCCAGCAGCTTGCGCCAGGGGGCTGGAGACACTGAAGCTTTCTTT. Translated, it gives CASSLRQGAGDTEAFF. Complete variable domain (other parts from reference TRBV5-1 and TRBJ1-1): KAGVTQTPRYLIKTRGQQVTLSCSPISGHRSVSWYQQTPGQGLQFLFEYFSETQRNKGNFPGRFSGRQFSNSRSEMNVSTLELGDSALYLCASSLRQGAGDTEAFFGQGTRLTVV.

This clonotype was picked up many times. The chain links TRBV6-6 to TRBJ2-1, with D tentatively TRBD1 (6 bases). From germline, CDR1 is MNHNY and CDR2 SVGAGI (reference sequence). The CDR3 length is 12 residues. Trimming shortened V by 8 bases and J by 5 bases, and 10 bases separated the two germline ends. Here the CDR3 DNA reads TGTGCCAGCTGCGAGGGGGACAATGAGCAGTTCTTC. Residues: CASCEGDNEQFF.

In its sample, this clonotype was seen many times. The chain couples TRBV6-5 to TRBJ1-6; D is perhaps TRBD1 (5 bases). Per germline, CDR1 MNHEY and CDR2 SVGAGI. CDR3 length: 17 amino acids. The V gene lost 2 bases and the J gene lost 9 bases, with 20 bases spanning the gap. For the CDR3, the DNA is TGTGCCAGCAGTTACAAGAGCGCGGGGCAGTCGCTTTCACCCCTCCACTTT. It specifies CASSYKSAGQSLSPLHF.

Ten or more counts support this clonotype. V usage is TRBV29-1 and J usage is TRBJ2-7, with a weak D call TRBD2 (6 bases). This CDR3 is built from 16 residues. Germline values: CDR1 SQVTM, CDR2 ANQGSEA. The V and J ends lost 0 bases and 7 bases respectively, with 22 bases between them. Here the CDR3 reads CSVEDRRGIGGGEQYF. CDR3 coding DNA: TGCAGCGTTGAAGATCGACGGGGCATTGGGGGAGGAGAGCAGTACTTC.

The sample holds many counts of this clonotype. V and J are TRBV12-3 or TRBV12-4 and TRBJ2-7; 10 bases fit TRBD1. The CDR3 consists of 15 residues. Trimming at V came to 6 bases and at J to 4 bases, leaving 9 bases not matched to a gene. The CDR3 here is CASSRQGASKYEQYF. CDR3 coding DNA: TGTGCCAGCAGCCGACAGGGGGCTTCAAAGTACGAGCAGTACTTC.